The 21 T cell receptor beta chains in this list originate from one sample, sequenced in a study of OX40 agonist ivuxolimab in advanced cancers. The assay was immunoSEQ multiplex PCR, and TCRdb's table has in-frame clones only and misses some. The sample consists of about 53,000 clones, more than 70% of them appearing once. Sequences were derived from CD4+ or CD8+ T cells sorted from blood, sampled in a trial of the OX40 agonist ivuxolimab. Receptors were obtained from an adult with an advanced solid tumor such as melanoma, head and neck, liver or kidney cancer.

The chain employs TRBV29-1 and TRBJ2-3, with 11 bases identical to TRBD1. J was trimmed by 4 bases and V by 3 bases; bases with no gene match: 6. The CDR3 totals 15 residues. CDR1 is SQVTM, CDR2 ANQGSEA, per germline. The CDR3 DNA sequence: TGCAGCGTTGATGGGGACAGGGGGTGGGCAGATACGCAGTATTTT. Protein: CSVDGDRGWADTQYF.

This clone was counted a single time. The chain has TRBV30 and TRBJ2-7; D may match TRBD1 or TRBD2 (6 bases each). Trimming left V 2 bases short and J 7 bases short, with 15 bases between. This CDR3 has 13 residues. Germline-derived CDR1 and CDR2 are GTSNPN and SVGIG (reference sequence). The CDR3 sequence is CAWSRGERGEQYF. The CDR3 DNA sequence: TGTGCCTGGAGTAGGGGGGAGCGCGGAGAGCAGTACTTC.

The rearrangement joins TRBV5-1 to TRBJ2-1; D is unresolved. This CDR3 has 17 amino acids. The germline V gene has CDR1 SGHRS and CDR2 YFSETQ. Trimming took 4 bases from V and 3 from J, leaving 20 bases between them. CDR3 residues: CASSVTSDGPLYNEQFF. DNA of the CDR3: TGCGCCAGCAGCGTAACCTCGGACGGCCCCCTCTACAATGAGCAGTTCTTC.

The genes are TRBV7-9 and TRBJ1-4; D is undetermined. Germline V gene lookup returns CDR1 SEHNR and CDR2 FQNEAQ (reference sequence). CDR3 length equals 14 residues. Trimming removed 5 bases at V and 7 bases at J, with 14 bases between. CDR3 bases: TGTGCCAGCAGCCGACCCGAACAAGTTGAAAAACTGTTTTTT. Translation gives CASSRPEQVEKLFF.

V gene TRBV7-2 combines with J gene TRBJ2-5; 9 nucleotides line up with TRBD2. The CDR3 consists of 16 residues. V gave up 5 bases and J gave up 3 bases; unmatched junction bases: 10. Germline V gene lookup returns CDR1 SGHTA and CDR2 FQGNSA. CDR3 sequence reads: CASSRDRASGKETQYF. As DNA, the CDR3 is TGTGCCAGCAGCCGAGATAGGGCTAGCGGGAAAGAGACCCAGTACTTC.

J is TRBJ2-1 and V is TRBV11-3; 8 bases align to TRBD1. CDR3 length: 13 amino acids. CDR1 is SGHNT and CDR2 is YENEEA in the germline V gene. J lost 7 bases, V lost 4 bases, and 3 bases had no gene match. DNA for the CDR3: TGTGCCAGCAGCTCAGGGGGCAGGAATGAGCAGTTCTTC. The encoded protein is CASSSGGRNEQFF.

The genes are TRBV6-6 and TRBJ2-5; 9 bases fit TRBD1. The CDR3 spans 11 residues. Trimming cost V 6 bases and J 13 bases; bases outside gene matches: 6. The germline V gene encodes CDR1 MNHNY and CDR2 SVGAGI (reference sequence). The DNA of the CDR3 is TGTGCCAGCAGACAGGGGGCGGAAGGGTACTTC. As protein: CASRQGAEGYF.

This chain connects TRBV6-5 to TRBJ2-2, with TRBD1 matching over 7 bases. Per germline, CDR1 MNHEY and CDR2 SVGAGI. The V gene end was trimmed by 5 bases and the J gene end by 5 bases; junction bases not matched to a gene: 2. This CDR3 has 13 residues. The DNA for the CDR3 is TGTGCCAGCAGTGACAGGGTTACCGGGGAGCTGTTTTTT. Its protein is CASSDRVTGELFF.

The chain is built from TRBV28 and TRBJ1-6; D call uncertain. V gave up 7 bases and J gave up 4 bases, with 8 bases separating them. Per the germline V gene, CDR1 is MDHEN and CDR2 is SYDVKM. The CDR3 runs 13 residues. CDR3 loop: CASTLQYNSPLHF. The CDR3 DNA follows: TGTGCCAGCACCCTCCAGTATAATTCACCCCTCCACTTT.

For this clone: The junction does not match germline at one end; this may be a read error. The V call is TRBV18, the J call TRBJ1-6; 7 bases line up with TRBD1. Germline CDR1 is KGHSH and CDR2 is LQKENI. The CDR3 has 16 amino acids. The CDR3 spells CASSPQGHNGNSPLHF. CDR3 sequence (DNA): TGTGCCAGCTCCCCACAGGGGCACAATGGCAATTCACCCCTCCACTTT.

V usage is TRBV28 and J usage is TRBJ1-3; TRBD1 matches 9 bases. Germline CDR1 and CDR2: MDHEN and SYDVKM. There are 17 residues in the CDR3. J gave up 2 bases and V 6 bases, and 11 bases lay outside the gene matches. The CDR3 coding sequence is TGTGCCAGCAGCAACAGACAGGGGACAGGGCCTGGAAACACCATATATTTT. This translates into CASSNRQGTGPGNTIYF.

The V and J genes are TRBV19 and TRBJ2-5, with D perhaps TRBD1 (5 bases). The CDR3 runs 14 residues. Germline CDR1 reads LNHDA; CDR2 reads SQIVND (reference sequence). V lost 5 bases and J 5 bases, leaving 15 bases between the germline ends. This chain's CDR3 is CASSGRSDMETQYF. The CDR3 DNA sequence: TGTGCCAGTAGTGGCCGGTCGGACATGGAGACCCAGTACTTC.

The V call is TRBV7-2, the J call TRBJ1-5; no firm D call. V was cut by 1 base and J by 0 bases, with 13 bases left in between. The length of the CDR3 is 17 residues. CDR1 is SGHTA, CDR2 FQGNSA, per germline. CDR3 nucleotides: TGTGCCAGCAGCTTAGATGGCGGGCCTTATAGCAATCAGCCCCAGCATTTT. It codes for CASSLDGGPYSNQPQHF.

The chain couples TRBV5-1 to TRBJ2-3; 8 bases fit TRBD2. J gave up 4 bases and V 9 bases, and 10 bases lay outside the gene matches. The length of the CDR3 is 14 residues. Looked up from germline, CDR1 is SGHRS and CDR2 is YFSETQ. CDR3 nucleotides: TGCGCCACCCACGGGGGGGCCGTGTCAGATACGCAGTATTTT. Encoded protein: CATHGGAVSDTQYF.

This clone is a singleton in its sample. CDR3 sequence: CASSPRQGVGTEAFF. CDR3 DNA: TGTGCCAGCAGCCCTCGACAGGGGGTAGGGACTGAAGCTTTCTTT. The V call is TRBV7-9, the J call TRBJ1-1, with 9 positions matching TRBD1. Per the germline V gene, CDR1 is SEHNR and CDR2 is FQNEAQ (reference sequence). This CDR3 is built from 15 residues. Unmatched junction bases numbered 9, after V lost 5 bases and J lost 5 bases.

The CDR3 DNA reads as TGCGCCAGCAGCTTGGAAGCGGGAAGGTCCTACGAGCAGTACTTC. This translates into CASSLEAGRSYEQYF. The chain has TRBV5-1 and TRBJ2-7; 7 positions agree with TRBD2. Germline V lookup: CDR1 SGHRS, CDR2 YFSETQ. The CDR3 is 15 amino acids. V trimming: 0 bases; J trimming: 1 base; junction bases outside the gene matches: 4.

The chain combines TRBV29-1 with TRBJ1-1, with D perhaps matching TRBD1 (5 bases). With 4 bases removed from V and 8 bases from J, the gap between germline ends came to 14 bases. The germline V gene encodes CDR1 SQVTM and CDR2 ANQGSEA. CDR3 size: 12 residues. The CDR3 loop reads CSVGVWGTEAFF. In nucleotides, the CDR3 is TGCAGCGTTGGTGTTTGGGGCACAGAAGCTTTCTTT.

This rearrangement joins TRBV21-1 to TRBJ2-3; TRBD1, as called in the table, went unchecked against the DNA. TRBV21-1 is recorded as a pseudogene. The CDR3 is made up of 19 amino acids. CDR3 nucleotides: TGTGCCAGCAGCAAAGCGGTGGGACAGGGTGATTTCTATGCAGATACGCAGTATTTT. Encoded protein: CASSKAVGQGDFYADTQYF.

The chain links TRBV6-6 to TRBJ2-3; 14 positions agree with TRBD2. V lost 5 bases and J lost 5; bases outside the gene matches: 6. The V gene's germline CDR1 is MNHNY and CDR2 SVGAGI (reference sequence). This CDR3 spans 16 amino acids. The CDR3 DNA reads TGTGCCAGCAGTACCCTTGGACTAGCGGGAGGAGATACGCAGTATTTT. It is translated as CASSTLGLAGGDTQYF.

The rearrangement joins TRBV5-1 to TRBJ2-3, with 9 nucleotides matching TRBD2. Germline V CDR1 and CDR2: SGHRS, YFSETQ. The V gene end was trimmed by 1 base and the J gene end by 3 bases; junction bases not matched to a gene: 3. CDR3 length equals 15 residues. Written as DNA, the CDR3 is TGCGCCAGCAGCTTGAATGGACTAGCGACAGATACGCAGTATTTT. It translates to CASSLNGLATDTQYF.

This chain connects TRBV20-1 to TRBJ2-7; D is unclear. V was cut by 4 bases and J by 4 bases, with 8 bases left in between. The germline V gene has CDR1 DFQATT and CDR2 SNEGSKA (reference sequence). This CDR3 has 11 residues. The chain's CDR3 is CSATEKYEQYF. In DNA form, the CDR3 reads TGCAGTGCTACGGAAAAGTACGAGCAGTACTTC.